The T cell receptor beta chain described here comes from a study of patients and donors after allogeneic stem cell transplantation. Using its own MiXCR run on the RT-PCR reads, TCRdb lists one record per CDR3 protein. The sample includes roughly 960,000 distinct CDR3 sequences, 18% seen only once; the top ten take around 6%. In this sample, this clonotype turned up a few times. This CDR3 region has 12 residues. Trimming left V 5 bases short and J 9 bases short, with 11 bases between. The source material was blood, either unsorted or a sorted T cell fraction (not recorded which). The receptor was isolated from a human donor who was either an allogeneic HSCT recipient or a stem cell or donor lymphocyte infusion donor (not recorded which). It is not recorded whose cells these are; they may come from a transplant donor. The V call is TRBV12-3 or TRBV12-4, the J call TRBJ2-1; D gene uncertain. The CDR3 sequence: CASSADPTEQFF. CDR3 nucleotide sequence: TGTGCCAGCAGTGCCGACCCCACTGAGCAGTTCTTC.